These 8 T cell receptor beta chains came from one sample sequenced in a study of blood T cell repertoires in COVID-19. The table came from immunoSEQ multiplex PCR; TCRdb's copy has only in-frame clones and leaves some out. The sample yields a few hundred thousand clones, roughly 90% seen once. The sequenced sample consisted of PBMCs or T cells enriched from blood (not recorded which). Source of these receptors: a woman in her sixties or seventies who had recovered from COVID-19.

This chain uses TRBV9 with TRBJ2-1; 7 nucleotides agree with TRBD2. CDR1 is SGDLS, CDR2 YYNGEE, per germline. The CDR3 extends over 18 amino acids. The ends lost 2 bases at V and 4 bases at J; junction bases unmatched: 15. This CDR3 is CASSVPQSEASGYNEQFF. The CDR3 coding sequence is TGTGCCAGCAGCGTGCCCCAATCCGAGGCTAGCGGATACAATGAGCAGTTCTTC.

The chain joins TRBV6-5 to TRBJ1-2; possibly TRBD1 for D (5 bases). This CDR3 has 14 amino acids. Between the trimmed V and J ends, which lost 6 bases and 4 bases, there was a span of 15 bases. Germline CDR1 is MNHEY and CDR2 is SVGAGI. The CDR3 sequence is CASSLSRVSYGYTF. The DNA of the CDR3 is TGTGCCAGCAGCCTAAGCAGGGTTAGCTATGGCTACACCTTC.

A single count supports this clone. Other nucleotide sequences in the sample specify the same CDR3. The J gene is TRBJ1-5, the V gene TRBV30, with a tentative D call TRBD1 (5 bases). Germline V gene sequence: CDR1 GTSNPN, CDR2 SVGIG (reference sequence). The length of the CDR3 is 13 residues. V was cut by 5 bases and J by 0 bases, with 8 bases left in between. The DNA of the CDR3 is TGTGCCTGGGGGGCAGATAGCAATCAGCCCCAGCATTTT. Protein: CAWGADSNQPQHF.

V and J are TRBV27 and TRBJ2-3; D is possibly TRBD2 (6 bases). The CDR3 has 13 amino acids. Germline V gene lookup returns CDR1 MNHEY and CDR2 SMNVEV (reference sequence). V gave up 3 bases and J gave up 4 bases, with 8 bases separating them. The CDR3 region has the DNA TGTGCCAGCAGTTTTAGGGAGGCAGATACGCAGTATTTT. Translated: CASSFREADTQYF.

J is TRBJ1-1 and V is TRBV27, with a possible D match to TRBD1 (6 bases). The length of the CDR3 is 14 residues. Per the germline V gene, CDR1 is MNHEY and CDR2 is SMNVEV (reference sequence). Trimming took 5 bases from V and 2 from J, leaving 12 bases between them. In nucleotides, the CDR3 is TGTGCCAGCAGTCGGGCAGGGGTAAACACTGAAGCTTTCTTT. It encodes CASSRAGVNTEAFF.

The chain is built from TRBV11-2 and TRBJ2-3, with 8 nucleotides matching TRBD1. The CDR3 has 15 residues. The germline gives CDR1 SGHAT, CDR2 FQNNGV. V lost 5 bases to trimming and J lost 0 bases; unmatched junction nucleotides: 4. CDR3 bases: TGTGCCAGCAGCCGAGGGACAGGTAGCACAGATACGCAGTATTTT. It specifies CASSRGTGSTDTQYF.

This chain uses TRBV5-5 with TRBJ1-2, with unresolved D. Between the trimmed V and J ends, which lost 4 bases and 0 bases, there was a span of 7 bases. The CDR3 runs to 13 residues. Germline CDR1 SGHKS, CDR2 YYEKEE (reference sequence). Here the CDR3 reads CASSLDTNYGYTF. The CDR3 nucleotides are TGTGCCAGCAGCCTCGACACTAACTATGGCTACACCTTC.

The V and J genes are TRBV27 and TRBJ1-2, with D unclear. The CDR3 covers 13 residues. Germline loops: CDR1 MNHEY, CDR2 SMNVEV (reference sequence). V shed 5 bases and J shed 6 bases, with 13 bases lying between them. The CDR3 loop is CASSVGGFDGYTF. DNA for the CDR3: TGTGCCAGCAGTGTCGGAGGGTTTGATGGCTACACCTTC.